What follows are 22 T cell receptor beta chains derived from one specimen sequenced in a study of T cell clonotyping in hematopoietic cell transplantation. Time point in this sample: recipient sample about 28 days before transplant, after cytoreduction. The assay was immunoSEQ multiplex PCR, and TCRdb's table has in-frame clones only and misses some. The sample holds more than 25,000 clones; 85% to 95% are singletons and the top ten take 2% to 2.5%. The sample consisted of peripheral blood mononuclear cells, taken before stem cell transplant. These TCRs come from a man between 50 and 59 years old with acute myeloid leukemia. Some clones in this sample may be carry-over from other donors' samples.

CDR3 loop: CASSWGTGIYEQYF. The CDR3 bases are TGTGCCAGCAGCTGGGGGACCGGGATCTACGAGCAGTACTTC. This sequence joins TRBV5-6 and TRBJ2-7, with D perhaps given as TRBD1 or TRBD2 (5 bases each). CDR3 length: 14 amino acids. Looked up from germline, CDR1 is SGHDT and CDR2 is YYEEEE. The V end lost 3 bases, the J end lost 3 bases, and 13 bases lay between the germline ends.

CDR3 nucleotides: TGTGCCAGTAGTATAGATCTCGGACAGGCCAAGAATGGCTACACCTTC. Encoded protein: CASSIDLGQAKNGYTF. The chain is built from TRBV19 and TRBJ1-2; 7 bases match TRBD1. Germline V gives CDR1 LNHDA, CDR2 SQIVND (reference sequence). J gave up 6 bases and V 0 bases, and 10 bases lay outside the gene matches. The CDR3 is 16 residues long.

The CDR3 reads CASSGPRTVELIAGGPTGADTQYF. DNA of the CDR3: TGTGCCAGTAGTGGACCCCGGACTGTAGAACTGATAGCGGGAGGCCCTACCGGTGCAGATACGCAGTATTTT. This rearrangement joins TRBV19 to TRBJ2-3; 10 bases fit TRBD2. The CDR3 is 24 amino acids. CDR1 is LNHDA, CDR2 SQIVND, per germline (reference sequence). J gave up 4 bases and V 5 bases, and 33 bases lay outside the gene matches.

The rearrangement uses TRBV2 and TRBJ2-1, with TRBD1 identical over 7 bases. The germline V gene encodes CDR1 SNHLY and CDR2 FYNNEI. This CDR3 spans 13 amino acids. The trim removed 8 bases at V and 5 bases at J, leaving 6 bases unmatched. DNA of the CDR3: TGTGCCAGCCGTCCCGGGACAGACAATGAGCAGTTCTTC. Its protein product is CASRPGTDNEQFF.

V is TRBV7-9 and J is TRBJ2-5; no definite D call. The germline V and J ends were trimmed by 4 bases and 1 base, with 16 bases remaining between them. Per the germline V gene, CDR1 is SEHNR and CDR2 is FQNEAQ (reference sequence). The CDR3 is 16 amino acids. CDR3 nucleotides: TGTGCCAGCAGCTACCGGGCCCCGTTTTCCCAAGAGACCCAGTACTTC. It specifies CASSYRAPFSQETQYF.

The chain is built from TRBV29-1 and TRBJ2-1; TRBD2 agrees at 10 bases. V lost 6 bases to trimming and J lost 5 bases; unmatched junction nucleotides: 4. This CDR3 is 13 amino acids long. CDR1 is SQVTM and CDR2 is ANQGSEA in the germline V gene. CDR3 region: CSVVAGGHNEQFF. Here the CDR3 DNA reads TGCAGCGTGGTAGCGGGGGGCCACAATGAGCAGTTCTTC.

The chain recombines TRBV19 with TRBJ2-3; unclear D gene. Germline V gene data show CDR1 as LNHDA and CDR2 as SQIVND (reference sequence). The V end was cut by 6 bases, the J end by 2 bases, with 15 bases between. The CDR3 extends over 15 amino acids. The DNA for the CDR3 is TGTGCCAGTAGGGAAGTAGGTGATACCACAGATACGCAGTATTTT. Residues: CASREVGDTTDTQYF.

This clone is a singleton in its sample. This rearrangement joins TRBV6-5 to TRBJ2-7; 10 bases match TRBD2. In germline, CDR1 is MNHEY, CDR2 SVGAGI. The V and J ends lost 5 bases and 1 base, in that order; junction bases with no gene match: 5. CDR3 length equals 15 residues. The chain's CDR3 is CASSRLAGPSYEQYF. The CDR3 nucleotides are TGTGCCAGCAGTCGACTAGCGGGCCCTTCCTACGAGCAGTACTTC.

V and J are TRBV9 and TRBJ2-2; no definite D call. Germline CDR1 and CDR2: SGDLS and YYNGEE. CDR3 length: 9 residues. V lost 4 bases and J 13 bases, leaving 5 bases between the germline ends. CDR3 DNA sequence: TGTGCCAGCAGCCCCCCGCTGTTTTTT. It translates to CASSPPLFF. The full variable domain, with the rest looked up from reference TRBV9 and TRBJ2-2, is DSGVTQTPKHLITATGQRVTLRCSPRSGDLSVYWYQQSLDQGLQFLIQYYNGEERAKGNILERFSAQQFPDLHSELNLSSLELGDSALYFCASSPPLFFGEGSRLTVL.

The genes are TRBV5-1 and TRBJ1-4, with D unresolved. The CDR3 extends over 15 amino acids. Deletions cut 5 bases from V and 4 bases from J, with 15 bases between. Germline assignment: CDR1 SGHRS and CDR2 YFSETQ. This CDR3 reads CASSSGPRDNEKLFF. DNA of the CDR3: TGCGCCAGCAGTTCAGGTCCGAGGGATAATGAAAAACTGTTTTTT.

The chain is built from TRBV30 and TRBJ2-1; a weak D match, TRBD1 (5 bases). Germline V gene data show CDR1 as GTSNPN and CDR2 as SVGIG (reference sequence). The CDR3 runs 13 residues. The V and J ends lost 1 base and 4 bases respectively, with 8 bases between them. CDR3 sequence reads: CAWSADTYNEQFF. CDR3 nucleotide sequence: TGTGCCTGGAGTGCGGACACTTACAATGAGCAGTTCTTC.

Of note for this clone: The identical CDR3 is also encoded by other nucleotide sequences in the sample. The J gene is TRBJ2-7, the V gene TRBV5-6; D call uncertain. V was pared by 0 bases and J by 5 bases, with 9 bases between. There are 13 residues in the CDR3. The germline gives CDR1 SGHDT, CDR2 YYEEEE. The CDR3 nucleotides are TGTGCCAGCAGCTTGGGCGGTTCCAACGAGCAGTACTTC. Protein sequence: CASSLGGSNEQYF. Variable domain in full (rest from reference TRBV5-6 and TRBJ2-7): DAGVTQSPTHLIKTRGQQVTLRCSPKSGHDTVSWYQQALGQGPQFIFQYYEEEERQRGNFPDRFSGHQFPNYSSELNVNALLLGDSALYLCASSLGGSNEQYFGPGTRLTVT.

The J gene is TRBJ2-7, the V gene TRBV5-1; D gene uncertain. This CDR3 contains 13 residues. Deletions cut 0 bases from V and 1 base from J, with 5 bases between. From germline, CDR1 is SGHRS and CDR2 YFSETQ. CDR3 DNA sequence: TGCGCCAGCAGCTTGGGAGTATCCTACGAGCAGTACTTC. Translating it yields CASSLGVSYEQYF.

V is TRBV7-9 and J is TRBJ2-1; possibly TRBD1 or TRBD2 for D (5 bases each). The CDR3 is 15 residues long. V was clipped by 5 bases and J by 5 bases, with 16 bases between them. CDR1 is SEHNR, CDR2 FQNEAQ, per germline (reference sequence). Written as DNA, the CDR3 is TGTGCCAGCAGCCGGACTGCGATAGGGGACAATGAGCAGTTCTTC. Protein: CASSRTAIGDNEQFF.

This clone appeared a single time. The chain joins TRBV19 to TRBJ1-3; D not resolved. The germline V gene encodes CDR1 LNHDA and CDR2 SQIVND (reference sequence). The CDR3 totals 14 residues. Trimming stripped 7 bases from V and 0 bases from J, with 10 bases between. The CDR3 region is CASMMAVSGNTIYF. The CDR3 bases are TGTGCCAGTATGATGGCAGTCTCTGGAAACACCATATATTTT.

The rearrangement uses TRBV19 and TRBJ1-5, with D maybe TRBD1 (5 bases). V was trimmed by 2 bases and J by 6 bases, leaving 20 bases between them. The germline V gene has CDR1 LNHDA and CDR2 SQIVND (reference sequence). CDR3 length: 17 amino acids. This CDR3 is CASSITWGSVGGQPQHF. The CDR3 bases are TGTGCCAGTAGTATAACATGGGGCAGCGTCGGAGGTCAGCCCCAGCATTTT. Variable domain in full (rest from reference TRBV19 and TRBJ1-5): DGGITQSPKYLFRKEGQNVTLSCEQNLNHDAMYWYRQDPGQGLRLIYYSQIVNDFQKGDIAEGYSVSREKKESFPLTVTSAQKNPTAFYLCASSITWGSVGGQPQHFGDGTRLSIL.

J is TRBJ1-2 and V is TRBV19; D remains ambiguous. Germline loops: CDR1 LNHDA, CDR2 SQIVND (reference sequence). This CDR3 spans 16 amino acids. Trimming left V 5 bases short and J 5 bases short, with 21 bases between. The CDR3 loop reads CASSVDSSNRPYGYTF. CDR3 sequence (DNA): TGTGCCAGTAGTGTCGACTCATCCAATCGTCCTTATGGCTACACCTTC.

This chain connects TRBV5-1 to TRBJ1-2; weak D call: TRBD1 (5 bases). This CDR3 has 15 residues. Germline V gene data show CDR1 as SGHRS and CDR2 as YFSETQ. The germline V and J ends were trimmed by 3 bases and 1 base, with 13 bases remaining between them. The DNA of the CDR3 is TGCGCCAGCAGCTCCCGAGGGGCAAATAACTATGGCTACACCTTC. Amino acids: CASSSRGANNYGYTF.

This sequence joins TRBV19 and TRBJ2-3; 10 bases match TRBD2. Germline V gene data show CDR1 as LNHDA and CDR2 as SQIVND (reference sequence). The CDR3 is 15 residues long. Trimming cost V 8 bases and J 6 bases; bases outside gene matches: 11. CDR3 loop: CASSTGAGLADTQYF. The CDR3 DNA follows: TGTGCCAGTTCCACAGGGGCGGGACTAGCGGATACGCAGTATTTT. The full variable domain, its missing parts supplied by reference TRBV19 and TRBJ2-3, is DGGITQSPKYLFRKEGQNVTLSCEQNLNHDAMYWYRQDPGQGLRLIYYSQIVNDFQKGDIAEGYSVSREKKESFPLTVTSAQKNPTAFYLCASSTGAGLADTQYFGPGTRLTVL.

The chain has TRBV28 and TRBJ1-1, with D possibly being TRBD1 (5 bases). The CDR3 is made up of 13 amino acids. Germline assignment: CDR1 MDHEN and CDR2 SYDVKM. The germline V and J ends were trimmed by 6 bases and 4 bases, with 12 bases remaining between them. The CDR3 nucleotides read TGTGCCAGCAGCTCGGGGGTTCGCACTGAAGCTTTCTTT. As protein: CASSSGVRTEAFF.

The rearrangement uses TRBV2 and TRBJ2-7; 10 nucleotides match TRBD1. The V segment lost 7 bases and the J segment 1 base; nucleotides outside the gene matches: 4. Germline CDR1 SNHLY, CDR2 FYNNEI. The CDR3 covers 14 residues. Here the CDR3 reads CASNRDRGSYEQYF. The CDR3 DNA reads as TGTGCCAGCAACCGGGACAGGGGTTCCTACGAGCAGTACTTC.

The rearrangement joins TRBV7-2 to TRBJ2-1, with D hard to call. The CDR3 has 14 amino acids. With 2 bases removed from V and 4 bases from J, the gap between germline ends came to 9 bases. Germline loops: CDR1 SGHTA, CDR2 FQGNSA. The CDR3 sequence is CASSLSRSYNEQFF. In nucleotides, the CDR3 is TGTGCCAGCAGCTTATCCAGATCATACAATGAGCAGTTCTTC.